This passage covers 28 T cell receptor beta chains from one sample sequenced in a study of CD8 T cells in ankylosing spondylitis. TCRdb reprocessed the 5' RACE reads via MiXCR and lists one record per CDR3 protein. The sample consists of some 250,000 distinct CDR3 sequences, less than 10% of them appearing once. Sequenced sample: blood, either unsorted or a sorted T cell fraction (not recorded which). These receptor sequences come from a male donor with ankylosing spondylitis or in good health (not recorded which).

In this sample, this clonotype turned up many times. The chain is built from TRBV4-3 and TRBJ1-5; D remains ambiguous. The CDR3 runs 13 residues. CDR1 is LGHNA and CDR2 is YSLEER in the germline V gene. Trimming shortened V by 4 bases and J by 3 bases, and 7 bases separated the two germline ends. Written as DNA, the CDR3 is TGCGCCAGCAGCCCAGAGCCCAATCAGCCCCAGCATTTT. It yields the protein CASSPEPNQPQHF.

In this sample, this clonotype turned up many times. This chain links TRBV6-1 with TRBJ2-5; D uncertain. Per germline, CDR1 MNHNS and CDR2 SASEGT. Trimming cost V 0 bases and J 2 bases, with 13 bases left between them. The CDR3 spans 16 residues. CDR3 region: CASSEADLGTQETQYF. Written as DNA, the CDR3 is TGTGCCAGCAGTGAAGCTGACCTGGGAACTCAAGAGACCCAGTACTTC.

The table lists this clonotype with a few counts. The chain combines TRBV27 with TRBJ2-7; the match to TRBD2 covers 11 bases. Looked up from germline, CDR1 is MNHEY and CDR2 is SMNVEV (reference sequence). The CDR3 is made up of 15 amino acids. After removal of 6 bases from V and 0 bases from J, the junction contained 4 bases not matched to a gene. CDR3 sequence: CASRGLADHSYEQYF. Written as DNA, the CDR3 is TGTGCCAGCAGGGGACTAGCGGATCACTCCTACGAGCAGTACTTC.

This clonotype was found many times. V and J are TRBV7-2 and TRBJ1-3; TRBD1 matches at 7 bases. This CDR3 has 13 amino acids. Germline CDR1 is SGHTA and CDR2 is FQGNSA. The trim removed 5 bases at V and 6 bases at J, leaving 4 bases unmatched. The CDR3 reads CASSTGVENTIYF. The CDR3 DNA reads TGTGCCAGCAGCACAGGGGTGGAAAACACCATATATTTT.

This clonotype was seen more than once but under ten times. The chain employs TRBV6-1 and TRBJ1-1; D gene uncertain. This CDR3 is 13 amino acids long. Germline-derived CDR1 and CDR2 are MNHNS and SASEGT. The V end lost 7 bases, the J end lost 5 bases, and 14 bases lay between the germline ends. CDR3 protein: CASITKGGTEAFF. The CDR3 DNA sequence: TGTGCCAGCATCACGAAAGGTGGAACTGAAGCTTTCTTT.

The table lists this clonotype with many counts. CDR3 DNA: TGTGCCAGCAGCTTCGGGGGCTTCGGGGAGCTGTTTTTT. Amino acids: CASSFGGFGELFF. V usage is TRBV7-9 and J usage is TRBJ2-2; D may match TRBD1 or TRBD2 (6 bases each). V gave up 3 bases and J gave up 7 bases, with 9 bases separating them. The CDR3 runs to 13 residues. Germline CDR1 reads SEHNR; CDR2 reads FQNEAQ (reference sequence). Full variable domain (remainder filled in from reference TRBV7-9 and TRBJ2-2): DTGVSQNPRHKITKRGQNVTFRCDPISEHNRLYWYRQTLGQGPEFLTYFQNEAQLEKSRLLSDRFSAERPKGSFSTLEIQRTEQGDSAMYLCASSFGGFGELFFGEGSRLTVL.

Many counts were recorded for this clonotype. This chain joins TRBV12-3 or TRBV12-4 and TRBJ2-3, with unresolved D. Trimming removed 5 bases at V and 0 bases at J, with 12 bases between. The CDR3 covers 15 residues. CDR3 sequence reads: CASSATSASTDTQYF. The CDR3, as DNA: TGTGCCAGCAGTGCCACCAGCGCCAGCACAGATACGCAGTATTTT.

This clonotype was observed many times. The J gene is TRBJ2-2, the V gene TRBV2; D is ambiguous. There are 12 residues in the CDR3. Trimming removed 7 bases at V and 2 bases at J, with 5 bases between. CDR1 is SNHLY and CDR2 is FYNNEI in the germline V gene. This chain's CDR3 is CASNENTGELFF. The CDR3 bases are TGTGCCAGCAACGAAAACACCGGGGAGCTGTTTTTT.

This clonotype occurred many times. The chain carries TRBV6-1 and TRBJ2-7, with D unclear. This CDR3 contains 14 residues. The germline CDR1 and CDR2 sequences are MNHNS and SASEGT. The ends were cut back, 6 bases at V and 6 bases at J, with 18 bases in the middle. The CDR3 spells CASSSGPTASEQYF. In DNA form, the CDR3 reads TGTGCCAGCAGCTCTGGCCCCACGGCGTCCGAGCAGTACTTC.

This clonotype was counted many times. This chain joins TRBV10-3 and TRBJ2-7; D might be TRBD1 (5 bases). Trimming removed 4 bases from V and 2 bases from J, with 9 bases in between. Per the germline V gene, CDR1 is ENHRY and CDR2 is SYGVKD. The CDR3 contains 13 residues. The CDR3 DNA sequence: TGTGCCATCAGTGCCCCAGGGCCCTACGAGCAGTACTTC. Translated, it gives CAISAPGPYEQYF.

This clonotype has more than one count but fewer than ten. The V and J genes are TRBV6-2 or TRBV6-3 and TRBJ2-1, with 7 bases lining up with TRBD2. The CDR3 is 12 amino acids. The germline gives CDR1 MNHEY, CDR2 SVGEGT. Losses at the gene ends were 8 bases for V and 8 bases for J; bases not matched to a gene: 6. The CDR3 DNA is TGTGCCAGCGGGAGGGCCTTCCATGAGCAGTTCTTC. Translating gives CASGRAFHEQFF.

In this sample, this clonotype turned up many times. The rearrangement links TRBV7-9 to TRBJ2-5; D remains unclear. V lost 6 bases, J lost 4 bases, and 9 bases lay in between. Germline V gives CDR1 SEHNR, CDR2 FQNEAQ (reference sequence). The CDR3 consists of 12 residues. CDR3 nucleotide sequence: TGTGCCAGCAGTTCGATTGGAGAGACCCAGTACTTC. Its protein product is CASSSIGETQYF. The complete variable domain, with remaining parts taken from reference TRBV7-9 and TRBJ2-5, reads DTGVSQNPRHKITKRGQNVTFRCDPISEHNRLYWYRQTLGQGPEFLTYFQNEAQLEKSRLLSDRFSAERPKGSFSTLEIQRTEQGDSAMYLCASSSIGETQYFGPGTRLLVL.

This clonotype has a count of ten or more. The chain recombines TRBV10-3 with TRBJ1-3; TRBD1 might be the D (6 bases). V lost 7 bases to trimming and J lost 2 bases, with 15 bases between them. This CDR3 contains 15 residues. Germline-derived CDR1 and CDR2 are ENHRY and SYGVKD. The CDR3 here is CAINPAQGTGNTIYF. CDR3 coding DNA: TGTGCCATCAACCCCGCGCAGGGGACTGGAAACACCATATATTTT.

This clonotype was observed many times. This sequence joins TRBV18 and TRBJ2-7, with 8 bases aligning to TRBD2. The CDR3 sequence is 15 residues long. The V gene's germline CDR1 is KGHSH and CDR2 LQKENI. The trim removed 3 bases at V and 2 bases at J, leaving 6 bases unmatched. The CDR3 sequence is CASSPPSGGTYEQYF. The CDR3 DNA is TGTGCCAGCTCACCCCCTTCGGGAGGGACCTACGAGCAGTACTTC.

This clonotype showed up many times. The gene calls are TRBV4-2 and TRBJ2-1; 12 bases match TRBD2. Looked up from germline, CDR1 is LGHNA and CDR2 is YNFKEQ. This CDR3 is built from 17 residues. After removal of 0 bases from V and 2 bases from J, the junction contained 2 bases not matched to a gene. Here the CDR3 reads CASSQEASGRAYNEQFF. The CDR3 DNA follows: TGTGCCAGCAGCCAAGAAGCTAGCGGGAGGGCCTACAATGAGCAGTTCTTC.

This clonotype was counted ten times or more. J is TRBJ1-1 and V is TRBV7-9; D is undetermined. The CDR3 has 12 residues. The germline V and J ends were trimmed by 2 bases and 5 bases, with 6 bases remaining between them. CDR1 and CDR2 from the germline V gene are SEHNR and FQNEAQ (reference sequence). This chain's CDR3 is CASSLLSTEAFF. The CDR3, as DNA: TGTGCCAGCAGCTTATTGAGTACTGAAGCTTTCTTT.

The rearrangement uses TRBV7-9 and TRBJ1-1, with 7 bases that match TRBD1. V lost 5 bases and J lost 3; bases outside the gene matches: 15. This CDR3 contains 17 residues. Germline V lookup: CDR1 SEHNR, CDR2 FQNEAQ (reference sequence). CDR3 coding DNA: TGTGCCAGCAGCCCTTATTTCTCACAGGGGATGGACACTGAAGCTTTCTTT. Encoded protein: CASSPYFSQGMDTEAFF. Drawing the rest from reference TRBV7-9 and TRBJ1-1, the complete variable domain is DTGVSQNPRHKITKRGQNVTFRCDPISEHNRLYWYRQTLGQGPEFLTYFQNEAQLEKSRLLSDRFSAERPKGSFSTLEIQRTEQGDSAMYLCASSPYFSQGMDTEAFFGQGTRLTVV.

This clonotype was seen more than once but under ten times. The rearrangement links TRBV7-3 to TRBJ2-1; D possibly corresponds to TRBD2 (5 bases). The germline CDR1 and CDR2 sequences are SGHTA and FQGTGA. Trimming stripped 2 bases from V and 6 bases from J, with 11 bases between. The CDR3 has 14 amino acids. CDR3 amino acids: CASSLSRSGNEQFF. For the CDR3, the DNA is TGTGCCAGCAGCTTATCCAGAAGCGGCAATGAGCAGTTCTTC.

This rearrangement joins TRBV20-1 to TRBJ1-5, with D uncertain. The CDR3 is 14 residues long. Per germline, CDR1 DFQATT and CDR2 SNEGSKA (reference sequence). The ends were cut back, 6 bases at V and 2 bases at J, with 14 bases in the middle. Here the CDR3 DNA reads TGCAGTGCAGCACTCGTGGTAGGCAATCAGCCCCAGCATTTT. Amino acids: CSAALVVGNQPQHF.

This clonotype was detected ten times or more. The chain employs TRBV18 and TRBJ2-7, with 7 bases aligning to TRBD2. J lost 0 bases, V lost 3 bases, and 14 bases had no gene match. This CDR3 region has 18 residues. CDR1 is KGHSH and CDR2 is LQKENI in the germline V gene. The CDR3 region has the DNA TGTGCCAGCTCACCTATACCATGGGACTATCCCAGCTCCTACGAGCAGTACTTC. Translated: CASSPIPWDYPSSYEQYF.

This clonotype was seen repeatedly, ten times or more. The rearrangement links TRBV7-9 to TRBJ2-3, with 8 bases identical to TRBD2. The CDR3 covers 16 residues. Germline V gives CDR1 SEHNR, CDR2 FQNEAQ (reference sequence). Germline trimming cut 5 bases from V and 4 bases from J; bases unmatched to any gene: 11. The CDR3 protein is CASSGPGGGNADTQYF. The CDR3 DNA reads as TGTGCCAGCAGCGGACCCGGGGGGGGCAACGCAGATACGCAGTATTTT.

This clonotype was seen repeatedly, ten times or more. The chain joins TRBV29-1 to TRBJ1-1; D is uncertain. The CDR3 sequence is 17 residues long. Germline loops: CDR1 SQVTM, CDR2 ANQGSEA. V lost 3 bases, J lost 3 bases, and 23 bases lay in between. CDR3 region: CSVDGLTLGPPYTEAFF. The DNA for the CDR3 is TGCAGCGTTGATGGGTTGACCCTCGGGCCCCCTTACACTGAAGCTTTCTTT.

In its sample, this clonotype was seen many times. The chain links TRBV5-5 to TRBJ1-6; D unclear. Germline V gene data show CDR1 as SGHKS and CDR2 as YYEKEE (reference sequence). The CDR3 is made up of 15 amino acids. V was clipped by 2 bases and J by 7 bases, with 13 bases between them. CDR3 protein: CASSFDGLRNSPLHF. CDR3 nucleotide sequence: TGTGCCAGCAGCTTCGACGGGCTGCGAAATTCACCCCTCCACTTT.

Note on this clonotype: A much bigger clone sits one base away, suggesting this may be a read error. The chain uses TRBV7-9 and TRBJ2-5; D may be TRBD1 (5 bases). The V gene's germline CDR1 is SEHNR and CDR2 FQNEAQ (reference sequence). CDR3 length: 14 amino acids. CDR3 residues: CANSPREYQETQYF. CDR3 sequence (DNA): TGTGCCAACAGCCCCAGGGAATACCAAGAGACCCAGTACTTC.

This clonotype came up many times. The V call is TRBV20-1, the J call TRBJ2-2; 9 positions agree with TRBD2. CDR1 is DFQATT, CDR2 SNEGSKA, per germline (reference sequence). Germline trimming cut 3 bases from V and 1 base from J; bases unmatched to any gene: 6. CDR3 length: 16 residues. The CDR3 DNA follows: TGCAGTGCTAGGCGACTAGCGGTTCTGAACACCGGGGAGCTGTTTTTT. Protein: CSARRLAVLNTGELFF.

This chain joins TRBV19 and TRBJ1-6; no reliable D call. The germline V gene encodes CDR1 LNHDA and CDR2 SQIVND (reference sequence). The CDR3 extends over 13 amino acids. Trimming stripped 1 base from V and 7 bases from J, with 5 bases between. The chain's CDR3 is CASSIGLNSPLHF. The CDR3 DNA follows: TGTGCCAGTAGTATAGGTCTAAATTCACCCCTCCACTTT.

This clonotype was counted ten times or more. The CDR3 spells CSASASEGLPDTQYF. For the CDR3, the DNA is TGCAGTGCTAGTGCTTCGGAGGGCCTCCCAGATACGCAGTATTTT. The chain has TRBV20-1 and TRBJ2-3; a weak D match, TRBD2 (6 bases). CDR1 is DFQATT, CDR2 SNEGSKA, per germline (reference sequence). V dropped 3 bases and J dropped 4 bases, with 17 bases sitting between them. The CDR3 covers 15 residues.

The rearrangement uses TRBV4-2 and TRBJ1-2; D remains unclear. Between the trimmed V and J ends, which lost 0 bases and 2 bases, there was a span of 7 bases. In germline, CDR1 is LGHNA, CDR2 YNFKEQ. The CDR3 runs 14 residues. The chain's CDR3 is CASSQDRSNYGYTF. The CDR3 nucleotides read TGTGCCAGCAGCCAAGATCGATCAAACTATGGCTACACCTTC.